The rows below give T cell receptor beta chains drawn from one sample of a study of T cell clusters in autoimmune cytopenias. From its re-call of the multiplex PCR reads, TCRdb lists each CDR3 protein once, without DNA. Its listing shows 3,000 to 4,000 distinct CDR3 sequences. These data were likewise used in another study, on T cell repertoires in aging, cancer and after chemotherapy.

Sequencing was carried out using peripheral blood. The receptors derive from a human donor in good health. CDR3s include the opening cysteine and the closing phenylalanine or tryptophan. Part of the rows lack a size; the others show once, few, many or a class for expanded clones.

V	size	J	CDR3
TRBV6-2/TRBV6-3	NA	TRBJ1-5	CASSSRDSQPQHF
TRBV5-3	NA	TRBJ2-1	CARSFGLAGLDEQFF
TRBV6-2/TRBV6-3	medium-sized	TRBJ2-1	CASIQEGGLAGGGTNEQFF
TRBV20-1	medium-sized	TRBJ2-7	CSARDLVAGYYEQYF
TRBV12-3/TRBV12-4	medium-sized	TRBJ1-5	CASSLEAGDSNQPQHF
TRBV28	NA	TRBJ2-1	CASRSSGRAHNEQFF
TRBV29-1	large	TRBJ2-7	CSVIAGGQQGEQYF
TRBV28	medium-sized	TRBJ1-4	CASSLSLEKLFF
TRBV12-3/TRBV12-4	medium-sized	TRBJ2-7	CASTDRAYEQYF
TRBV27	medium-sized	TRBJ1-1	CASSLGGSEAFF
TRBV4-3	medium-sized	TRBJ2-7	CASSQGGAPEQYF
TRBV29-1	large	TRBJ1-1	CSVAIQINTEAFF
TRBV12-3/TRBV12-4	NA	TRBJ1-6	CASIWGLSLGNSPLHF
TRBV6-5	medium-sized	TRBJ1-3	CASSYSAYSGNTIYF
TRBV29-1	NA	TRBJ2-1	CSVEVAGEDPYNEQFF
TRBV5-6	medium-sized	TRBJ2-3	CASSGGLAGRSTDTQYF
TRBV27	NA	TRBJ2-3	CASSFLISADTQYF